Listed here are 5 T cell receptor beta chains from one sample, sequenced in a study of blood T cells in healthy people across ages (dated by TCRdb to between 2015 and 2017). Libraries were prepared through 5' RACE. For sequencing, an Illumina HiSeq 2500 was employed. A second PCR of about 7 to 12 cycles was run with a J-beta primer mix and a sample-barcoded 5' primer. TCRdb reprocessed the public reads (quality trimming at Q25 with fastp, clone calling with MiXCR) and kept in-frame beta chains. All rows with the same CDR3 protein become a single entry with the most common DNA and genes. The sample data list about 970,000 distinct CDR3 sequences, and about 53% of these were observed just once. Over 20% of the sample belongs to the ten largest clones. Sequencing input: blood. These receptor sequences come from a woman in her fifties or sixties in good health.

A remark on this clonotype: A read error may account for a junction end that differs from germline. The genes are TRBV6-6 and TRBJ2-1; 7 bases map to TRBD2. Germline V lookup: CDR1 MNHNY, CDR2 SVGAGI (reference sequence). This CDR3 contains 13 residues. CDR3 sequence (DNA): TGTGCCAGTATGACTAGCTCCTACAATGGGCAGTTCTTC. It yields the protein CASMTSSYNGQFF.

This chain connects TRBV28 to TRBJ2-1; 8 nucleotides match TRBD2. V shed 2 bases, J shed 8 bases, and the junction held 8 bases outside the gene matches. CDR1 is MDHEN and CDR2 is SYDVKM in the germline V gene. This CDR3 spans 15 amino acids. The CDR3 bases are TGTGCCAGCAGTTTAAGACTGCTAGCGGGCGATGAGCAGTTCTTC. It codes for CASSLRLLAGDEQFF.

The rearrangement links TRBV4-3 to TRBJ2-1; TRBD2 agrees at 7 bases. V shed 4 bases, J shed 0 bases, and the junction held 6 bases outside the gene matches. The V gene's germline CDR1 is LGHNA and CDR2 YSLEER. The CDR3 runs to 16 residues. This chain's CDR3 is CASSLERDVSYNEQFF. The DNA of the CDR3 is TGCGCCAGCAGCCTGGAGCGGGACGTCTCCTACAATGAGCAGTTCTTC.

This clonotype was seen a few times. The J gene is TRBJ1-2, the V gene TRBV4-1, with D tentatively TRBD1 (6 bases). From germline, CDR1 is MGHRA and CDR2 YSYEKL. The V and J ends lost 0 bases and 4 bases respectively, with 15 bases between them. The CDR3 contains 16 residues. This chain's CDR3 is CASSQEWPGESYGYTF. CDR3 sequence (DNA): TGCGCCAGCAGCCAAGAATGGCCAGGGGAATCCTATGGCTACACCTTC.

This clonotype was found a few times. This sequence joins TRBV27 and TRBJ1-6; TRBD1 is a possible D gene (6 bases). This CDR3 has 13 residues. The germline CDR1 and CDR2 sequences are MNHEY and SMNVEV (reference sequence). V lost 7 bases and J 9 bases, leaving 13 bases between the germline ends. The CDR3 region is CASTPTGFSPLHF. For the CDR3, the DNA is TGTGCCAGCACCCCTACAGGGTTTTCACCCCTCCACTTT.